The entry that follows covers one T cell receptor (beta chain) sequence. Trimming shortened V by 8 bases and J by 7 bases, and 13 bases separated the two germline ends. The CDR3 totals 11 residues. Germline-derived CDR1 and CDR2 are GTSNPN and SVGIG (reference sequence). The source of the sample is a study of cytomegalovirus exposure and HLA in healthy donors. Study context: Of the donors genotyped, several hundred in all, less than 90% fell in the Caucasian-associated ancestry cluster.

The PCR used 60 Vbeta and 13 Jbeta primers. The table came from immunoSEQ multiplex PCR; TCRdb's copy has only in-frame clones and leaves some out. In the table there are around 160,000 clones, around 85% of which are singletons. This chain joins TRBV30 and TRBJ2-3; no definite D call. Sequencing was done on a sample of PBMCs. The source is a man younger than 35 in good health and CMV-seropositive. CDR3 nucleotides: TGTGCCACCTTAGTTACGTATACGCAGTATTTT. Protein: CATLVTYTQYF.